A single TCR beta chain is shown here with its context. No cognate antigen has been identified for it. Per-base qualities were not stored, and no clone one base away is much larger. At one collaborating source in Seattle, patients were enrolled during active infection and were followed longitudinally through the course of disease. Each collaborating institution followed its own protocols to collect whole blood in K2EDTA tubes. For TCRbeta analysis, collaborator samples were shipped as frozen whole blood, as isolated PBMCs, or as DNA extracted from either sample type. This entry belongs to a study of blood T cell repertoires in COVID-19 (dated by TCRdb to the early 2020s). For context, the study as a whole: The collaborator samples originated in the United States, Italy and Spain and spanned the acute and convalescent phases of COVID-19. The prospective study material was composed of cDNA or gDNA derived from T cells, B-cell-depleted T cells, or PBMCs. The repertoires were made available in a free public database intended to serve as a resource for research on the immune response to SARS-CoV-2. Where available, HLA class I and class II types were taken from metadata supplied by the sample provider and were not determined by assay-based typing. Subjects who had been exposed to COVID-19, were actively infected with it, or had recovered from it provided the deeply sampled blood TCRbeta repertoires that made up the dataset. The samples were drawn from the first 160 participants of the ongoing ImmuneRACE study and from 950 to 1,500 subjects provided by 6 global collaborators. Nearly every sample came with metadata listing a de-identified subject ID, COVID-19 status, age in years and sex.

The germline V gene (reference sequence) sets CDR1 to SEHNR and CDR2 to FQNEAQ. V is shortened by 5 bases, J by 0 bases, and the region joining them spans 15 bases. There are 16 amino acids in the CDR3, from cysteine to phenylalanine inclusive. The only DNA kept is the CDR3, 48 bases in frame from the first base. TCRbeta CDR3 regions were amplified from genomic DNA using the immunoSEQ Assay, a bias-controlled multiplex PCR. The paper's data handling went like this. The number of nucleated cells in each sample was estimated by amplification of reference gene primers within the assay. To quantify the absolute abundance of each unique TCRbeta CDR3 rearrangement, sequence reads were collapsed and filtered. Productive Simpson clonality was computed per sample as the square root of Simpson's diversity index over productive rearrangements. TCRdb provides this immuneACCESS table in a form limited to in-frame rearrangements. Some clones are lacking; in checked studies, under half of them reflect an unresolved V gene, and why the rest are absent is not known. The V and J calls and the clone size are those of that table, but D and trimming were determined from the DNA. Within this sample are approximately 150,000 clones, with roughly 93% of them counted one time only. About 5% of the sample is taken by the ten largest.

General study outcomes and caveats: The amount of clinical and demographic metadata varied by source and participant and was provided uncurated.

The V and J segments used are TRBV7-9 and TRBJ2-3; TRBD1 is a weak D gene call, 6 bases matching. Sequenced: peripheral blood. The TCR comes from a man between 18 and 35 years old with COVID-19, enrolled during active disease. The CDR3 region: CASSPSDRFSTDTQYF. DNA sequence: TGTGCCAGCAGCCCCTCGGACAGATTCAGCACAGATACGCAGTATTTT.